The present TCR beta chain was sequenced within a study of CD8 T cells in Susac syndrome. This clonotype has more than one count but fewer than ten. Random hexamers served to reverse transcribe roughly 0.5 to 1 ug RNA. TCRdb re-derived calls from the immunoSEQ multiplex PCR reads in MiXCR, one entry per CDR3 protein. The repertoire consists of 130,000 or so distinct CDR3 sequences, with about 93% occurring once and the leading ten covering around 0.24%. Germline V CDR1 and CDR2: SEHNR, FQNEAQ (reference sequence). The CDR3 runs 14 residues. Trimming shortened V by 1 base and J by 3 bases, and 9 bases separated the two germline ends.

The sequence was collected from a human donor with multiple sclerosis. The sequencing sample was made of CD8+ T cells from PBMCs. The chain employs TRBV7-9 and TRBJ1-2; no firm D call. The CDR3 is CASSLGQPHYGYTF. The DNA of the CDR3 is TGTGCCAGCAGCTTAGGTCAGCCGCACTATGGCTACACCTTC.